This T cell receptor beta chain was sequenced during a study of T cell repertoires in cytomegalovirus infection (dated by TCRdb to the late 2010s). Some background on the complete study: Because public TCR beta signatures pointed to carriage of CMV infection together with the matching HLA type, the HLA type of each donor mattered for the analysis.

Deletion took 10 bases off V and 5 bases off J, with a span of 15 bases between the germline ends. The CDR3 numbers 13 residues from cysteine through phenylalanine. The kept DNA is CDR3 alone, 39 bases in frame from the first base. From the germline V gene (reference sequence), CDR1 is LNHDA and CDR2 is SQIVND. This clonotype was observed many times. The antigen this receptor binds is unknown. No much larger clonotype is one base removed from it; base qualities were not supplied. Here is what the overall study found, with its caveats: The ex vivo response was dominated by HLA-C-restricted CMV-specific TCR beta clonotypes, and the single most frequent clonotype in two of eight donors was supplied by these HLA-C-restricted clonotypes. Carriers of CMV infection plus the relevant HLA type were discriminated by the cumulative frequency of public TCR beta family members in the study cohort and in an independent 352-donor cohort.

The instrument given in TCRdb is Illumina HiSeq 1500. Clones were called with MiXCR by TCRdb after fastp trimmed the public reads at Q25, and only in-frame beta chains were retained. For every CDR3 protein sequence, its rows merge into one entry that carries the most common genes and DNA. For this sample the table gives some 220,000 distinct CDR3 sequences, of which approximately 7% were detected only once. About 6% of the sample belongs to the ten largest clones. Recombination linked TRBV19 to TRBJ1-5, and perhaps TRBD1 as D gene, on 5 matching bases. This clonotype was obtained from a human donor in good health (CMV status not recorded). Some clones in this sample may be carry-over from other donors' samples. The specimen was PBMCs. The base sequence is TGTGCCACTGAAGACAGTAAAGATCAGCCCCAGCATTTT. This gives the protein CATEDSKDQPQHF.